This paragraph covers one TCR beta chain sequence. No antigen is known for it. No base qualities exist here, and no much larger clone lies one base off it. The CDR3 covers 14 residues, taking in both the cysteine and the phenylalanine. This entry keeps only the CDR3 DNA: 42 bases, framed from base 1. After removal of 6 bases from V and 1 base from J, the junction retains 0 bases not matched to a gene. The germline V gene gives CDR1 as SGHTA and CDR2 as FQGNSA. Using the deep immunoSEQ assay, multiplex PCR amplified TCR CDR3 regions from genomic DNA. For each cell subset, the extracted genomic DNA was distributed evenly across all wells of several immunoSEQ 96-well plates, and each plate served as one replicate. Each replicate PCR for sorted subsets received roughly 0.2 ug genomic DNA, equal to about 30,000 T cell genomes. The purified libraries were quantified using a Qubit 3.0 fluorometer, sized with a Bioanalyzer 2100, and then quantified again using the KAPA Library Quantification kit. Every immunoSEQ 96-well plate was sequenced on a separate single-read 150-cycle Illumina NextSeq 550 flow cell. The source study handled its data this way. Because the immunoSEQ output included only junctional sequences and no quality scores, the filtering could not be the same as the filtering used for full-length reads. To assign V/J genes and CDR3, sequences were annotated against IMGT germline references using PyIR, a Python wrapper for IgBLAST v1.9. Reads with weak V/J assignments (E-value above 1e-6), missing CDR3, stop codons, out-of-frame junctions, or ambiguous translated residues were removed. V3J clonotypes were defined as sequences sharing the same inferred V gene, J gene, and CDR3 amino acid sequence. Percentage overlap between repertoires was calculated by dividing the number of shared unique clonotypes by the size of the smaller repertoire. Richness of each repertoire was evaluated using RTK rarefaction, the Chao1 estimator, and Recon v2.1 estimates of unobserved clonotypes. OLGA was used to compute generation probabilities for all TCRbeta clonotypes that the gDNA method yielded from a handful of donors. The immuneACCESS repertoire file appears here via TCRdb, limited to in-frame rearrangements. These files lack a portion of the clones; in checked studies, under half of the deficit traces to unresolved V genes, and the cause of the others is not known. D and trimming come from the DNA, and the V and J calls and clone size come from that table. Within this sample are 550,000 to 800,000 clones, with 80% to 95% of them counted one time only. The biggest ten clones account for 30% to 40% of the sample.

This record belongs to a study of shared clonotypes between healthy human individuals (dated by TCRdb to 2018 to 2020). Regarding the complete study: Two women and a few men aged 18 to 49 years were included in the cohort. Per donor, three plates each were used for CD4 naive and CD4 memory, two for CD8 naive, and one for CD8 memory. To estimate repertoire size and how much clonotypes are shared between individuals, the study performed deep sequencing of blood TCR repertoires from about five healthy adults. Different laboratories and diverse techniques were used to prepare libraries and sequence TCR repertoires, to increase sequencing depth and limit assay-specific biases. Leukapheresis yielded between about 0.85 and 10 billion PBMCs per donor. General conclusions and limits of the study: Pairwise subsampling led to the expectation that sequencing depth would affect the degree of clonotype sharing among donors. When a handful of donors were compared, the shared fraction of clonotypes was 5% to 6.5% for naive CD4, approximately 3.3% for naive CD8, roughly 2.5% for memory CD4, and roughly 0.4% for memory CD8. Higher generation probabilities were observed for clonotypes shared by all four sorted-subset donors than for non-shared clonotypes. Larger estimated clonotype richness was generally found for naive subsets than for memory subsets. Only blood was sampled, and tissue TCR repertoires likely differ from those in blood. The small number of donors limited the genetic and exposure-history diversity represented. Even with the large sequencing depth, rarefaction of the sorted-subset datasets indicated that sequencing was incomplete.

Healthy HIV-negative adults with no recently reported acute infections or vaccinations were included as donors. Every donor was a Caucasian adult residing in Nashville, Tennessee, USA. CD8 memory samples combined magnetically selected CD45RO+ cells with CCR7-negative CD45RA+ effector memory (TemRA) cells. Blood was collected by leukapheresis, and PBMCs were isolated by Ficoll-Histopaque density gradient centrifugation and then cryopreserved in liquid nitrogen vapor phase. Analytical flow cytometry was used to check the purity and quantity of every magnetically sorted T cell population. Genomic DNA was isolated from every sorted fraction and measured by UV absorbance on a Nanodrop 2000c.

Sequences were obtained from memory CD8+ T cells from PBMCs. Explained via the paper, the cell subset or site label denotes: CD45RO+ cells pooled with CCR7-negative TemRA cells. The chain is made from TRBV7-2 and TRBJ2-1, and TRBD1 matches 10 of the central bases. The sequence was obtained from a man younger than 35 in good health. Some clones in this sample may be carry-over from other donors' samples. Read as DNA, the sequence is TGTGCCAGCAGGGACAGGGGGTCCTACAATGAGCAGTTCTTC. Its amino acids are CASRDRGSYNEQFF.